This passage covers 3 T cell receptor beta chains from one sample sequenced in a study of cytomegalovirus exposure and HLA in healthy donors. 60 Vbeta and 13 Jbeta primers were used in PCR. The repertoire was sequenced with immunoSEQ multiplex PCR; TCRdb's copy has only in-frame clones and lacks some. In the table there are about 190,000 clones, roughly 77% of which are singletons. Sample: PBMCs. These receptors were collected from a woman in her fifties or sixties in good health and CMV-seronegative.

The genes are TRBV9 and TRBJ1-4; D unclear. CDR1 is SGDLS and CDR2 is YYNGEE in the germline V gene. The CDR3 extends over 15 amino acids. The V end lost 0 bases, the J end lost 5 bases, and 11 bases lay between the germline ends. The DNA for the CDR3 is TGTGCCAGCAGCGTAGCAGGAGCGGGAAATGAAAAACTGTTTTTT. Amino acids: CASSVAGAGNEKLFF.

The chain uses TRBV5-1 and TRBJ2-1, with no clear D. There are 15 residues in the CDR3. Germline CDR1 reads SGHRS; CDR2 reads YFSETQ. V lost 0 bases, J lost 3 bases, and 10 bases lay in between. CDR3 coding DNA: TGCGCCAGCAGCTTGGAGAATTTAGTCTACAATGAGCAGTTCTTC. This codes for CASSLENLVYNEQFF.

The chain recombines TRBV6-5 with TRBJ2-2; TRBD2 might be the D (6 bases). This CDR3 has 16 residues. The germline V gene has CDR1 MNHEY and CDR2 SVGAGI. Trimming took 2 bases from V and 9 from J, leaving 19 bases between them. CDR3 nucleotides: TGTGCCAGCAGTTACGATGCGACTAGACTCAGTTGGGAGCTGTTTTTT. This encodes CASSYDATRLSWELFF.